This T cell receptor (beta chain) was captured by sequencing in a study of blood T cell repertoires in COVID-19. Study-level background: Samples representing acute and convalescent COVID-19 were sourced from the United States, Italy and Spain. In each case, the material was cDNA or gDNA derived from T cells, B-cell-depleted T cells, or PBMCs.

CDR1 and CDR2 (germline): LGHDT, YNNKEL (reference sequence). This CDR3 is 15 amino acids long. Losses at the gene ends were 3 bases for V and 1 base for J; bases not matched to a gene: 2. Source study methods: Reference gene primer amplification gave nucleated cell count estimates. Using immunoSEQ multiplex PCR, the repertoire was profiled, and TCRdb retains in-frame clones only, with some absent. The DNA was the basis for D and trimming; V, J and clone size are from that table. There are some 180,000 clones in the sample; nearly 90% occur only once, and about 0.66% lies in the top ten. The chain links TRBV3-1 (or the pseudogene TRBV3-2) to TRBJ2-3; 9 positions agree with TRBD2. Sequencing was done on a sample of peripheral blood. The receptor was derived from a man aged 50 to 60 with acute or convalescent COVID-19. The CDR3 nucleotides read TGTGCCAGCAGCCACCGACTAGCGGGCACAGATACGCAGTATTTT. Protein sequence: CASSHRLAGTDTQYF.